This T cell receptor beta chain was identified in a study of cytomegalovirus exposure and HLA in healthy donors. Study details: Of 398 genotyped donors, roughly 86% clustered with self-reported Caucasian donors.

V was clipped by 6 bases and J by 7 bases, with 11 bases between them. Looked up from germline, CDR1 is SQVTM and CDR2 is ANQGSEA. CDR3 size: 11 residues. The PCR contained 60 Vbeta and 13 Jbeta primers. TCRdb keeps only in-frame clones here, not all; method: immunoSEQ multiplex PCR. The sample lists 150,000 to 200,000 clones; approximately 75% were seen once. In its sample, this clone was seen a few times. The sequenced sample was PBMCs. The sequence derives from a woman between 18 and 29 years old in good health and CMV-seronegative. V is TRBV29-1 and J is TRBJ2-3, with D tentatively TRBD1 (5 bases). CDR3 nucleotide sequence: TGCAGCGTAGCCGACAGCCATACGCAGTATTTT. Protein sequence: CSVADSHTQYF.